The present T cell receptor beta chain was sequenced within a study of cytomegalovirus exposure and HLA in healthy donors. PCR used 60 Vbeta primers and 13 Jbeta primers. Libraries were prepared by immunoSEQ multiplex PCR; TCRdb keeps only in-frame clonotypes and omits some of them. The sample comprises around 210,000 clones, more than 70% of which are singletons, and 0.47% rests with the top ten. The sample holds one count of this clone. Its specificity is not known. General observations from the study: Upon later analysis, TCR association rates were observed to vary by HLA locus, being highest for DRB1 and lowest for HLA-C. The availability of immune exposure information extended only to CMV serostatus.

Sequences were obtained from PBMCs. This TCR derives from a boy between 10 and 17 years old in good health and CMV-seronegative.

The CDR3, as DNA: TGCGCCAGCAGTCAATCTGATGGGTTGAGGGGGGGTCCCTATGGCTACACCTTC. Protein sequence: CASSQSDGLRGGPYGYTF. The gene calls are TRBV23-1 and TRBJ1-2; possibly TRBD1 for D (6 bases). TRBV23-1 is reported as an ORF; its role is uncertain. Trimming shortened V by 0 bases and J by 4 bases, and 21 bases separated the two germline ends. The CDR3 covers 18 residues.